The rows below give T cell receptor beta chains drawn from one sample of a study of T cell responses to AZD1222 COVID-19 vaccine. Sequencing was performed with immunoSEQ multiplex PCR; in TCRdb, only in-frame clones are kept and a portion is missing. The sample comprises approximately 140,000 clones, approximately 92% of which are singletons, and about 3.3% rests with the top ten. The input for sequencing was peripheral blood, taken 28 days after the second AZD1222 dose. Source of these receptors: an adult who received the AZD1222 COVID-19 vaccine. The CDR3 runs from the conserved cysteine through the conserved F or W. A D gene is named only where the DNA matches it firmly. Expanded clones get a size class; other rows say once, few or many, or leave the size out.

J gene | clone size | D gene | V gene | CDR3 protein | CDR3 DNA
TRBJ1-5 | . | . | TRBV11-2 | CASSRPGGNQPQHF | TGTGCCAGCAGCCGACCAGGGGGCAATCAGCCCCAGCATTTT
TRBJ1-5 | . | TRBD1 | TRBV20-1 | CSASGHTGEGDSSNQPQHF | TGCAGTGCTAGTGGACACACAGGGGAAGGGGATTCTAGCAATCAGCCCCAGCATTTT
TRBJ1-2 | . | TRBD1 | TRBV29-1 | CSVGDRNYGYTF | TGCAGCGTGGGGGACAGAAACTATGGCTACACCTTC
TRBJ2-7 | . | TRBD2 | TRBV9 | CASSVEASGRHQYF | TGTGCCAGCAGCGTAGAGGCTAGCGGGAGGCATCAGTACTTC
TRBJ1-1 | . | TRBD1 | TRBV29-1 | CSVDRDRNTEAFF | TGCAGCGTTGACCGGGACAGGAACACTGAAGCTTTCTTT
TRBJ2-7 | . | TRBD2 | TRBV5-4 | CASSLRLADSYEQYF | TGTGCCAGCAGCTTGAGGCTAGCGGATTCCTACGAGCAGTACTTC
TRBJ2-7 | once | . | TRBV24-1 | CATVGWTYEQYF | TGTGCCACCGTTGGCTGGACCTACGAGCAGTACTTC
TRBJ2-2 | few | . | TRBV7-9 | CASSLGQYAGELFF | TGTGCCAGCAGCTTGGGCCAATACGCCGGGGAGCTGTTTTTT
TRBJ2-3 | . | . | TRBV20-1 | CSARPRDTQYF | TGCAGTGCTAGACCGAGGGATACGCAGTATTTT
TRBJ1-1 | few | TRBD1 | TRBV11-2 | CASSKTGDTEAFF | TGTGCCAGCAGCAAGACAGGGGACACTGAAGCTTTCTTT
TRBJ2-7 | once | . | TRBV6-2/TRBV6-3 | CASSGAGPEYF | TGTGCCAGCAGTGGGGCGGGGCCTGAGTACTTC
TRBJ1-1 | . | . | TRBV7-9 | CASSLGKSEAFF | TGTGCCAGCAGCTTGGGGAAGTCTGAAGCTTTCTTT
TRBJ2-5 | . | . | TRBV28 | CASSLNRAQYF | TGTGCCAGCAGTTTAAACAGGGCCCAGTACTTC
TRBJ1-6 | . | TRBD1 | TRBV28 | CASSFQDRGQPPLHF | TGTGCCAGCAGTTTCCAGGACAGGGGGCAGCCACCCCTCCACTTT
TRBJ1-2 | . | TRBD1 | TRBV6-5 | CASKPGQGDYGYTF | TGTGCCAGCAAGCCGGGACAGGGGGACTATGGCTACACCTTC
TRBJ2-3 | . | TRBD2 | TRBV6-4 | CASSPGTSGTDTQYF | TGTGCCAGCAGTCCCGGGACTAGCGGCACAGATACGCAGTATTTT
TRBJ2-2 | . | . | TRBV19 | CASSILGLGRWNTGELFF | TGTGCCAGTAGTATACTCGGGCTAGGTAGATGGAACACCGGGGAGCTGTTTTTT
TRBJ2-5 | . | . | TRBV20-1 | CSAQAPETQYF | TGCAGTGCACAGGCGCCGGAGACCCAGTACTTC
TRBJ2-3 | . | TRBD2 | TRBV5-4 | CASSLKRESTDTQYF | TGTGCCAGCAGCTTGAAGCGGGAGAGCACAGATACGCAGTATTTT
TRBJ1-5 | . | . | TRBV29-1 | CSGGFQMNQPQHF | TGCAGCGGGGGTTTCCAGATGAATCAGCCCCAGCATTTT
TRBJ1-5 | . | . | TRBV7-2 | CASSSVHGNQPQHF | TGTGCCAGCAGCTCCGTGCACGGGAATCAGCCCCAGCATTTT
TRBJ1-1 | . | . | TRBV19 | CASSTRGNTEAFF | TGTGCCAGTAGTACCCGGGGCAACACTGAAGCTTTCTTT
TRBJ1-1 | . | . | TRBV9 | CASSVVPDLGAFF | TGTGCCAGCAGCGTAGTTCCGGACCTGGGGGCTTTCTTT
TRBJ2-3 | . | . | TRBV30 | CAWSVRLTDTQYF | TGTGCCTGGAGTGTACGTCTCACAGATACGCAGTATTTT
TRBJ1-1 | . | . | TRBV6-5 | CASSYSNGNTEAFF | TGTGCCAGCAGTTACTCGAACGGTAACACTGAAGCTTTCTTT
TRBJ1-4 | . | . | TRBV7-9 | CASSSPDPFLFF | TGTGCCAGCAGCTCCCCTGACCCTTTTCTGTTTTTT
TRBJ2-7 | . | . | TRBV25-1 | CASSESGSRRYEQYF | TGTGCCAGCAGTGAATCCGGGAGTAGAAGGTACGAGCAGTACTTC
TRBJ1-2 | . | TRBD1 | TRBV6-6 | CASTPTGERDGYTF | TGTGCCAGCACCCCGACAGGGGAGAGGGATGGCTACACCTTC
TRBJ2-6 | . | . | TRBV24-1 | CATSDPPGANVLTF | TGTGCCACCAGTGATCCACCTGGGGCCAACGTCCTGACTTTC
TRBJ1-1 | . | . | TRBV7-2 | CASSLRDPTEAFF | TGTGCCAGCAGCTTAAGGGATCCCACTGAAGCTTTCTTT
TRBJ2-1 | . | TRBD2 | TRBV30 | CAWDSGSYNEQFF | TGTGCCTGGGATAGCGGGAGTTACAATGAGCAGTTCTTC
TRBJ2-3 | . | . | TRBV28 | CASVGPPDTDTQYF | TGTGCCAGCGTAGGCCCACCAGATACAGATACGCAGTATTTT
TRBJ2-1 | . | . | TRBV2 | CASISARLKQFF | TGTGCCAGCATTTCGGCAAGACTAAAGCAGTTCTTC
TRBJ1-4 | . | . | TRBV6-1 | CASSEPTVEGPPVQLFF | TGTGCCAGCAGTGAACCCACGGTGGAGGGCCCGCCCGTTCAACTGTTTTTT
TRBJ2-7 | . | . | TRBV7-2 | CASSQQTGYYEQYF | TGTGCCAGCAGCCAACAAACAGGGTACTACGAGCAGTACTTC
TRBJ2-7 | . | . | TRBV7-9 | CASSGTAYEQYF | TGTGCCAGCAGCGGGACCGCCTACGAGCAGTACTTC
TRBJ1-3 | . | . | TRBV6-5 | CATRPGNANTIYF | TGTGCCACTCGACCGGGAAACGCCAACACCATATATTTT
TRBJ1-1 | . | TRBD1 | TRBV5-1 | CASSVQQGAGTEAFF | TGCGCCAGCAGCGTACAACAGGGGGCGGGAACTGAAGCTTTCTTT
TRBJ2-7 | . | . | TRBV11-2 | CASSLGRAGPPGNEQYF | TGTGCCAGCAGCTTAGGGAGGGCGGGCCCCCCTGGGAACGAGCAGTACTTC
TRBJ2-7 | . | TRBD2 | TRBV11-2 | CASSLSSGGNYEQYF | TGTGCCAGCAGCTTAAGTAGCGGGGGAAACTACGAGCAGTACTTC
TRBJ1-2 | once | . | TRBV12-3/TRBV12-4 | CASSLYTVGGYTF | TGTGCCAGCAGTTTGTACACGGTGGGAGGCTACACCTTC
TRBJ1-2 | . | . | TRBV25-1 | CASSLGGMGYTF | TGTGCCAGCAGTTTAGGGGGTATGGGCTACACCTTC
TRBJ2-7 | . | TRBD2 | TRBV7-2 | CASSPAGEFGEQYF | TGTGCCAGCAGCCCAGCGGGAGAGTTTGGAGAGCAGTACTTC
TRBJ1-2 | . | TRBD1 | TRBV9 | CASSVGVRGLDGYTF | TGTGCCAGCAGCGTAGGAGTCAGGGGGCTGGATGGCTACACCTTC
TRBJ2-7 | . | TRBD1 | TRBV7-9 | CASSLTGTGESEQYF | TGTGCCAGCAGTCTCACCGGGACAGGGGAATCCGAGCAGTACTTC
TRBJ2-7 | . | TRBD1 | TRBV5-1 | CASSRGQGYEQYF | TGCGCCAGCAGCAGGGGACAGGGGTACGAGCAGTACTTC
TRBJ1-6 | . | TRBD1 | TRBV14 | CASSRSGTDNSPLHF | TGTGCCAGCAGCCGTTCCGGGACAGATAATTCACCCCTCCACTTT
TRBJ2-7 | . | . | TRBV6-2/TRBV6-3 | CASSDGVSYEQYF | TGTGCCAGCAGTGACGGGGTATCCTACGAGCAGTACTTC
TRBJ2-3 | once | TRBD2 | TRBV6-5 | CASKGLAGRSDTQYF | TGTGCCAGCAAAGGACTAGCGGGAAGGTCAGATACGCAGTATTTT
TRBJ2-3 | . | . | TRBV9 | CASSPREGVTDTQYF | TGTGCCAGCAGCCCTAGGGAGGGGGTCACAGATACGCAGTATTTT
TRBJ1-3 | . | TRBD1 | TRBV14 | CASSLDRAGNTIYF | TGTGCCAGCAGCCTTGACAGGGCAGGAAACACCATATATTTT